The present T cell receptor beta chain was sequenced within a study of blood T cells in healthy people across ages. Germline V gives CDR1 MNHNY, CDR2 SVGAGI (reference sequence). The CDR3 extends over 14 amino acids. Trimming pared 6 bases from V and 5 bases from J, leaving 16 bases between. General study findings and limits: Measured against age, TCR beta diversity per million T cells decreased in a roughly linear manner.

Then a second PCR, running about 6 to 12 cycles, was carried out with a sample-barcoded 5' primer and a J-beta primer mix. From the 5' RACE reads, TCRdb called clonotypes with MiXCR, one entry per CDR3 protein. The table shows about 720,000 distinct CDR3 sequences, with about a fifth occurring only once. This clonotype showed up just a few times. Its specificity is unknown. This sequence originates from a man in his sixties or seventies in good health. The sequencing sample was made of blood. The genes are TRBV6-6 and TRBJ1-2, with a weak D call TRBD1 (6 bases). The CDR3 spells CASRMPGATYGYTF. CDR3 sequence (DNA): TGTGCCAGCAGGATGCCGGGGGCCACGTATGGCTACACCTTC.